Listed here are 20 T cell receptor beta chains from one sample, sequenced in a study of T-cell memory formation after mild COVID-19. TCRdb re-derived calls from the 5' RACE reads in MiXCR, one entry per CDR3 protein. The sample includes approximately 490,000 distinct CDR3 sequences, 20% of them seen just once. Sample: PBMCs or a T cell subset sorted from them (not recorded which). These receptors came from an adult woman who had mild COVID-19 (a few samples of this study predate the infection). Cell type and time point are not known.

A few counts support this clonotype. The gene calls are TRBV20-1 and TRBJ1-2; TRBD1 matches 11 bases. The CDR3 contains 15 residues. Germline assignment: CDR1 DFQATT and CDR2 SNEGSKA (reference sequence). Unmatched junction bases numbered 11, after V lost 3 bases and J lost 8 bases. In DNA form, the CDR3 reads TGCAGTGCTAGGTCCCTGGACAGGGGGCGCATAGGCTACACCTTC. Translated: CSARSLDRGRIGYTF.

This clonotype was seen a few times. The J gene is TRBJ1-2, the V gene TRBV20-1, with D perhaps matching TRBD1 (6 bases). Per the germline V gene, CDR1 is DFQATT and CDR2 is SNEGSKA (reference sequence). Trimming pared 4 bases from V and 2 bases from J, leaving 11 bases between. The CDR3 consists of 13 residues. Here the CDR3 DNA reads TGCAGTGCTACGGACAGAGGAAACTATGGCTACACCTTC. Translated: CSATDRGNYGYTF.

The chain has TRBV11-2 and TRBJ1-3; the D is unclear. The CDR3 is made up of 17 amino acids. CDR1 and CDR2 from the germline V gene are SGHAT and FQNNGV. V shed 0 bases and J shed 0 bases, with 12 bases lying between them. The CDR3 region is CASSLEPSVLSGNTIYF. CDR3 bases: TGTGCCAGCAGCTTAGAGCCCTCCGTTCTCTCTGGAAACACCATATATTTT.

The sample holds a few counts of this clonotype. The V call is TRBV12-3 or TRBV12-4, the J call TRBJ2-7; D remains unclear. The V gene lost 6 bases and the J gene lost 2 bases, with 14 bases spanning the gap. The CDR3 runs to 14 residues. CDR3 amino acids: CASSRKDPPYEQYF. The CDR3, as DNA: TGTGCCAGCAGCCGGAAGGATCCGCCCTACGAGCAGTACTTC.

Here the CDR3 reads CASSQALFAGGSADTQYF. CDR3 DNA: TGTGCCAGCAGCCAAGCCCTCTTCGCCGGGGGGTCGGCAGATACGCAGTATTTT. V usage is TRBV4-2 and J usage is TRBJ2-3; 7 bases are shared with TRBD2. Per the germline V gene, CDR1 is LGHNA and CDR2 is YNFKEQ. This CDR3 spans 18 amino acids. The junction had 14 bases not matched to a gene; V was cut back by 1 base and J by 4 bases.

The chain links TRBV2 to TRBJ1-6; D is ambiguous. The V and J ends lost 2 bases and 7 bases respectively, with 12 bases between them. The CDR3 runs to 15 residues. From germline, CDR1 is SNHLY and CDR2 FYNNEI. The CDR3 DNA sequence: TGTGCCAGCAGTGAAATCAACGTTCCGAATTCACCCCTCCACTTT. This codes for CASSEINVPNSPLHF.

The chain is built from TRBV30 and TRBJ2-1; 8 nucleotides align to TRBD2. The CDR3 loop spans 15 amino acids. With V trimmed by 2 bases and J by 15 bases, 18 bases remained unmatched. CDR1 GTSNPN and CDR2 SVGIG come from the germline V gene (reference sequence). CDR3 nucleotide sequence: TGTGCCTGGAGTTCCCCGGGGGTAGCGGGGTTCGGGCTGTTCTTC. It codes for CAWSSPGVAGFGLFF.

V is TRBV7-3 and J is TRBJ2-3; D is perhaps TRBD1 (5 bases). V lost 3 bases and J lost 5, with 15 bases in between. Germline V CDR1 and CDR2: SGHTA, FQGTGA. The CDR3 totals 15 residues. DNA for the CDR3: TGTGCCAGCAGCTTCGAAGGCAGGGTTGGAGATACGCAGTATTTT. Protein sequence: CASSFEGRVGDTQYF.

This clonotype was counted between two and nine times. The chain couples TRBV6-5 to TRBJ2-1, with 10 bases fitting TRBD2. Germline lookup yields CDR1 MNHEY and CDR2 SVGAGI. The V segment lost 6 bases and the J segment 4 bases; nucleotides outside the gene matches: 6. The CDR3 runs 15 residues. CDR3 in amino acids: CASRGSGRWYNEQFF. In DNA, the CDR3 is TGTGCCAGCAGGGGTAGCGGGAGGTGGTACAATGAGCAGTTCTTC.

V gene TRBV27 combines with J gene TRBJ1-4; D may be TRBD1 (6 bases). The ends were cut back, 4 bases at V and 0 bases at J, with 9 bases in the middle. The length of the CDR3 is 15 residues. Germline V gene lookup returns CDR1 MNHEY and CDR2 SMNVEV (reference sequence). CDR3 bases: TGTGCCAGCAGTTCATGGACAGCAACTAATGAAAAACTGTTTTTT. Protein product: CASSSWTATNEKLFF.

This clonotype showed up just a few times. This sequence joins TRBV5-1 and TRBJ2-3; D uncertain. Trimming shortened V by 0 bases and J by 6 bases, and 17 bases separated the two germline ends. Germline V gene lookup returns CDR1 SGHRS and CDR2 YFSETQ. The CDR3 has 16 residues. The CDR3 sequence: CASSLDWGVELDTQYF. DNA for the CDR3: TGCGCCAGCAGCTTGGATTGGGGTGTGGAGCTGGATACGCAGTATTTT.

This chain uses TRBV30 with TRBJ1-4, with D unresolved. CDR3 length equals 14 residues. V gave up 4 bases and J gave up 6 bases, with 15 bases separating them. The germline gives CDR1 GTSNPN, CDR2 SVGIG (reference sequence). CDR3 amino acids: CAWTPGLRHEKLFF. CDR3 sequence (DNA): TGTGCCTGGACCCCGGGCCTCCGGCATGAAAAACTGTTTTTT.

This clonotype has just a few counts. The chain is built from TRBV3-1 and TRBJ1-2; D remains ambiguous. The V gene's germline CDR1 is LGHDT and CDR2 YNNKEL (reference sequence). The CDR3 contains 14 residues. The V gene lost 0 bases and the J gene lost 8 bases, with 13 bases spanning the gap. The CDR3 DNA sequence: TGTGCCAGCAGCCAAGAAATCCGCGGGGAGGGCTACACCTTC. Translating gives CASSQEIRGEGYTF.

There are a few counts of this clonotype. The chain links TRBV7-9 to TRBJ2-1; 9 nucleotides agree with TRBD2. This CDR3 has 14 residues. V shed 10 bases, J shed 4 bases, and the junction held 8 bases outside the gene matches. Germline V gene lookup returns CDR1 SEHNR and CDR2 FQNEAQ (reference sequence). The CDR3 bases are TGTGCCATCGGAACGCGGGAGGGGTACAATGAGCAGTTCTTC. Translated, it gives CAIGTREGYNEQFF.

There are a few counts of this clonotype. This chain links TRBV5-4 with TRBJ1-2; the D gene is possibly TRBD1 (6 bases). With 1 base removed from V and 8 bases from J, the gap between germline ends came to 12 bases. CDR1 is SGHNT and CDR2 is YYREEE in the germline V gene (reference sequence). The CDR3 extends over 13 amino acids. CDR3 amino acids: CASSLRGANGYTF. The CDR3 DNA sequence: TGTGCCAGCAGCTTGCGGGGGGCGAACGGCTACACCTTC.

This clonotype has a handful of counts. The rearrangement joins TRBV27 to TRBJ2-3; tentatively, D is TRBD1 (8 bases). Germline CDR1 reads MNHEY; CDR2 reads SMNVEV (reference sequence). Deletions cut 2 bases from V and 5 bases from J, with 17 bases between. This CDR3 contains 16 residues. The CDR3: CASSLNRGGRGDTQYF. The DNA for the CDR3 is TGTGCCAGCAGTTTAAACAGGGGGGGCCGGGGAGATACGCAGTATTTT.

In its sample, this clonotype was seen many times. The V and J genes are TRBV7-3 and TRBJ1-1; 7 nucleotides agree with TRBD1. The CDR3 is 16 residues long. Germline loops: CDR1 SGHTA, CDR2 FQGTGA. The J segment lost 3 bases and the V segment lost 5 bases, leaving 12 bases of the junction unmatched. The CDR3, as DNA: TGTGCCAGCAGCCCCACCCCGACAGGGAGGGACACTGAAGCTTTCTTT. The encoded protein is CASSPTPTGRDTEAFF.

This clonotype came up a few times. The chain is built from TRBV5-1 and TRBJ2-7, with D unresolved. From germline, CDR1 is SGHRS and CDR2 YFSETQ. Trimming left V 1 base short and J 4 bases short, with 24 bases between. The CDR3 runs to 18 residues. CDR3 in DNA: TGCGCCAGCAGCTTGCCGTCCAGTCCCCAAATGCGGATGTACGAGCAGTACTTC. Protein sequence: CASSLPSSPQMRMYEQYF.

This clonotype was found a few times. V is TRBV12-3 or TRBV12-4 and J is TRBJ1-5; TRBD1 matches 10 bases. This CDR3 is built from 19 residues. The junction had 12 bases not matched to a gene; V was cut back by 1 base and J by 3 bases. CDR3 sequence: CASSLGLWAGTGDNQPQHF. The CDR3 coding sequence is TGTGCCAGCAGTTTAGGTCTGTGGGCCGGGACAGGGGACAATCAGCCCCAGCATTTT.

The gene calls are TRBV9 and TRBJ2-1, with a tentative D call TRBD2 (6 bases). This CDR3 has 12 residues. Germline assignment: CDR1 SGDLS and CDR2 YYNGEE. Between the trimmed V and J ends, which lost 6 bases and 15 bases, there was a span of 19 bases. The CDR3 nucleotides read TGTGCCAGCAACCAAGGGGAGGCAGGGATGTTCTTC. Its protein is CASNQGEAGMFF.